These 21 T cell receptor beta chains were all obtained from the same sample, sequenced in a study of glioma-infiltrating T cells after dendritic cell vaccination (dated by TCRdb to 2016 to 2018). Receptor amplification or capture employed the immunoSEQ multiplex PCR assay. TCRdb provides this immuneACCESS table in a form limited to in-frame rearrangements. Some clones are lacking; in checked studies, under half of them reflect an unresolved V gene, and why the rest are absent is not known. This sample holds 90,000 to 140,000 clones; around 89% were observed only once. The top ten clonotypes cover 2.7% of the sample. The time point label on this specimen signifies: after dendritic cell vaccination, including at tumor progression/relapse. The sequencing here drew on blood, taken after dendritic cell vaccination. Receptors were obtained from a human donor with glioblastoma.

This chain connects TRBV4-1 to TRBJ1-2; 7 bases line up with TRBD1. Germline V gene data show CDR1 as MGHRA and CDR2 as YSYEKL. This CDR3 comprises 14 residues. V was clipped by 4 bases and J by 2 bases; unmatched bases: 4. The CDR3 nucleotides are TGCGCCAGCAGCCGACCGGGACAGAACTATGGCTACACCTTC. Translating it yields CASSRPGQNYGYTF.

The CDR3 spells CASSLLGLAGEINTGELFF. The CDR3 DNA sequence: TGCGCCAGCAGCTTACTTGGACTAGCGGGAGAGATAAACACCGGGGAGCTGTTTTTT. V and J are TRBV5-1 and TRBJ2-2, with 13 bases identical to TRBD2. Germline trimming cut 2 bases from V and 2 bases from J; bases unmatched to any gene: 9. Germline V gene lookup returns CDR1 SGHRS and CDR2 YFSETQ. The CDR3 length is 19 residues.

The J gene is TRBJ2-2, the V gene TRBV19, with 11 bases lining up with TRBD2. This CDR3 region has 20 residues. Germline V gives CDR1 LNHDA, CDR2 SQIVND (reference sequence). With 9 bases clipped from V and 2 bases from J, the junction kept 20 bases outside the gene matches. CDR3 nucleotide sequence: TGTGCCAGAGTCGGGACCGGGACTAGCGGAGGAGAGGGCAACACCGGGGAGCTGTTTTTT. Translation gives CARVGTGTSGGEGNTGELFF.

This clone showed up just once. This chain connects TRBV30 to TRBJ1-3; D call uncertain. The V gene lost 0 bases and the J gene lost 0 bases, with 12 bases spanning the gap. The germline gives CDR1 GTSNPN, CDR2 SVGIG (reference sequence). This CDR3 is 16 amino acids long. CDR3 in DNA: TGTGCCTGGAGTGTTGGTAGCGCCAACTCTGGAAACACCATATATTTT. This translates into CAWSVGSANSGNTIYF.

This chain connects TRBV11-3 to TRBJ2-1; 10 bases line up with TRBD2. This CDR3 has 14 amino acids. Per the germline V gene, CDR1 is SGHNT and CDR2 is YENEEA. V shed 2 bases, J shed 9 bases, and the junction held 4 bases outside the gene matches. The CDR3 region is CASSLLAGEGEQFF. The CDR3 bases are TGTGCCAGCAGCTTACTAGCGGGAGAGGGTGAGCAGTTCTTC.

J is TRBJ1-1 and V is TRBV30, with TRBD1 as a possible D gene (6 bases). The CDR3 runs to 14 residues. The V end was cut by 0 bases, the J end by 5 bases, with 13 bases between. CDR1 is GTSNPN and CDR2 is SVGIG in the germline V gene (reference sequence). The CDR3, as DNA: TGTGCCTGGAGTGTCGGGGGGGGGCGAACTGAAGCTTTCTTT. This translates into CAWSVGGGRTEAFF.

This chain links TRBV5-6 with TRBJ2-5; 8 positions agree with TRBD2. Germline V gene data show CDR1 as SGHDT and CDR2 as YYEEEE. The CDR3 has 13 amino acids. V lost 2 bases to trimming and J lost 3 bases; unmatched junction nucleotides: 0. The CDR3 sequence is CASSFGGEETQYF. The CDR3 DNA sequence: TGTGCCAGCAGCTTCGGGGGGGAAGAGACCCAGTACTTC.

V gene TRBV5-4 combines with J gene TRBJ2-2; perhaps TRBD1 as D (6 bases). The V end was cut by 1 base, the J end by 1 base, with 8 bases between. Germline V gives CDR1 SGHNT, CDR2 YYREEE (reference sequence). The CDR3 runs to 15 residues. CDR3 DNA: TGTGCCAGCAGCTTGTTACAGGGGAACACCGGGGAGCTGTTTTTT. Encoded protein: CASSLLQGNTGELFF.

This chain connects TRBV2 to TRBJ2-5; TRBD2 agrees at 12 bases. The V gene end was trimmed by 7 bases and the J gene end by 5 bases; junction bases not matched to a gene: 8. Germline V gene lookup returns CDR1 SNHLY and CDR2 FYNNEI. The CDR3 is made up of 15 amino acids. The CDR3 sequence: CASTRTSGVGETQYF. CDR3 nucleotides: TGTGCCAGCACCAGGACTAGCGGGGTCGGGGAGACCCAGTACTTC.

V gene TRBV6-6 combines with J gene TRBJ2-3; TRBD1 matches at 8 bases. V lost 6 bases to trimming and J lost 6 bases; unmatched junction nucleotides: 11. Germline V gene sequence: CDR1 MNHNY, CDR2 SVGAGI (reference sequence). This CDR3 contains 15 residues. For the CDR3, the DNA is TGTGCCAGCAGATCGGGACAGGACAATGTGGATACGCAGTATTTT. It specifies CASRSGQDNVDTQYF.

The chain couples TRBV9 to TRBJ2-5; 7 nucleotides match TRBD2. Trimming removed 2 bases from V and 5 bases from J; junction bases left unmatched: 9. Germline V gene lookup returns CDR1 SGDLS and CDR2 YYNGEE. This CDR3 contains 15 residues. The CDR3 nucleotides read TGTGCCAGCAGCGTCGTGGGGGGGTTTGGGGAGACCCAGTACTTC. This translates into CASSVVGGFGETQYF.

The chain joins TRBV6-1 to TRBJ1-5; D ambiguous. This CDR3 spans 14 amino acids. CDR1 MNHNS and CDR2 SASEGT come from the germline V gene. With 5 bases removed from V and 1 base from J, the gap between germline ends came to 9 bases. This CDR3 reads CASSLTSSNQPQHF. The CDR3 DNA follows: TGTGCCAGCAGTTTAACATCCAGCAATCAGCCCCAGCATTTT.

The rearrangement uses TRBV6-1 and TRBJ1-2; tentatively, D is TRBD1 (6 bases). CDR1 MNHNS and CDR2 SASEGT come from the germline V gene. The CDR3 has 13 amino acids. V shed 4 bases and J shed 3 bases, with 9 bases lying between them. In DNA, the CDR3 is TGTGCCAGCAGTGGACAGGCATACTATGGCTACACCTTC. Amino acid sequence: CASSGQAYYGYTF.

V is TRBV5-1 and J is TRBJ1-3; 10 positions match TRBD1. V shed 4 bases, J shed 6 bases, and the junction held 4 bases outside the gene matches. CDR3 size: 14 residues. The germline CDR1 and CDR2 sequences are SGHRS and YFSETQ. This CDR3 is CASSLTGGENTIYF. CDR3 DNA sequence: TGCGCCAGCAGCCTGACAGGGGGCGAAAACACCATATATTTT.

J is TRBJ2-5 and V is TRBV5-1, with D maybe TRBD1 (6 bases). The tail of the sequence fits TRBJ2-7 better, so the J call may be wrong. The V gene's germline CDR1 is SGHRS and CDR2 YFSETQ. The CDR3 has 15 amino acids. The CDR3 here is CASSLGTQPTYEQYF. CDR3 nucleotides: TGCGCCAGCAGCTTAGGGACACAACCTACATACGAGCAGTACTTC.

The count of this clone is one. The chain is built from TRBV6-1 and TRBJ1-1; a weak D match, TRBD1 (6 bases). Trimming removed 7 bases from V and 1 base from J, with 10 bases in between. CDR1 is MNHNS, CDR2 SASEGT, per germline. CDR3 length equals 13 residues. The CDR3 nucleotides read TGTGCCAGCAACCTGGACAGGAACACTGAAGCTTTCTTT. This sequence encodes CASNLDRNTEAFF.

V is TRBV18 and J is TRBJ2-7; 10 bases match TRBD2. The CDR3 consists of 16 residues. Germline CDR1 is KGHSH and CDR2 is LQKENI. The J segment lost 2 bases and the V segment lost 3 bases, leaving 7 bases of the junction unmatched. The CDR3 nucleotides are TGTGCCAGCTCACCGAGTATAACTAGCGGGACCTACGAGCAGTACTTC. Protein product: CASSPSITSGTYEQYF.

The sample holds one count of this clone. V is TRBV2 and J is TRBJ2-3, with D unclear. CDR1 and CDR2 (germline): SNHLY, FYNNEI. This CDR3 contains 14 residues. Trimming removed 2 bases from V and 2 bases from J, with 8 bases in between. CDR3 sequence reads: CASSEIAFTDTQYF. The CDR3 DNA follows: TGTGCCAGCAGTGAAATTGCGTTCACAGATACGCAGTATTTT.

The chain links TRBV5-1 to TRBJ1-1; TRBD1 agrees at 10 bases. After removal of 1 base from V and 7 bases from J, the junction contained 7 bases not matched to a gene. The CDR3 loop spans 15 amino acids. Germline V CDR1 and CDR2: SGHRS, YFSETQ. The CDR3 region is CASSLTGQGTHEAFF. CDR3 nucleotide sequence: TGCGCCAGCAGCTTGACGGGACAGGGGACTCATGAAGCTTTCTTT.

This clone was seen only once. The rearrangement uses TRBV6-5 and TRBJ1-2; D possibly corresponds to TRBD1 (6 bases). Germline V lookup: CDR1 MNHEY, CDR2 SVGAGI. The length of the CDR3 is 13 residues. V lost 4 bases and J 5 bases, leaving 11 bases between the germline ends. The CDR3 spells CASSLSQGYGYTF. The CDR3 nucleotides are TGTGCCAGCAGTTTATCACAGGGTTATGGCTACACCTTC.

The chain joins TRBV6-5 to TRBJ1-6; possibly TRBD1 for D (6 bases). V was clipped by 5 bases and J by 5 bases, with 13 bases between them. The CDR3 extends over 15 amino acids. The germline CDR1 and CDR2 sequences are MNHEY and SVGAGI. CDR3 nucleotide sequence: TGTGCCAGCAGTATCCGCGAGGGGGATAATTCACCCCTCCACTTT. It yields the protein CASSIREGDNSPLHF.